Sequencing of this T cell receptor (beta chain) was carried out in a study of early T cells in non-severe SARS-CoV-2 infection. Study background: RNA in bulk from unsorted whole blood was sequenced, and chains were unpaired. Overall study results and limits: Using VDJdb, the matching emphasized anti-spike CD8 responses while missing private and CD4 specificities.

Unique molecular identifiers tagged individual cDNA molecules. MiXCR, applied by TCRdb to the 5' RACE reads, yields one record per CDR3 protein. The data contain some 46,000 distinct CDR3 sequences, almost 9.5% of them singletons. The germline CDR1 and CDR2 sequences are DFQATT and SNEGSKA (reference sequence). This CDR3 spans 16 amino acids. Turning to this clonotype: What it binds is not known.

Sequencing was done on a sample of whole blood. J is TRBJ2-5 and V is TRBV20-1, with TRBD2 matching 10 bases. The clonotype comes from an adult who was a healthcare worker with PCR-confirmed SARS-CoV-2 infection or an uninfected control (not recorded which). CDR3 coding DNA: TGCAGCCTTCTACCCTTACTAGCGGGGTCCCAAGAGACCCAGTACTTC. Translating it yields CSLLPLLAGSQETQYF.